The 23 T cell receptor beta chains reported below all come from one sample, sequenced in a study of graft-versus-host responses after intestinal transplantation. The repertoire was sequenced with immunoSEQ multiplex PCR; TCRdb's copy has only in-frame clones and lacks some. Among around 15,000 clones listed, roughly 88% were seen once. Sequences were derived from PBMCs, sampled approximately 15 weeks after intestinal transplant. The receptors were sampled from a human patient who received an intestinal transplant, so some T cells may come from the graft donor.

The chain carries TRBV7-9 and TRBJ2-1; 13 bases line up with TRBD2. CDR3 length equals 16 residues. CDR1 is SEHNR and CDR2 is FQNEAQ in the germline V gene (reference sequence). Losses at the gene ends were 1 base for V and 6 bases for J; bases not matched to a gene: 3. CDR3 bases: TGTGCCAGCAGCTTAGGTAGACTAGCGGGAGGCAATGAGCAGTTCTTC. Amino acids: CASSLGRLAGGNEQFF.

V and J are TRBV7-9 and TRBJ1-2, with D perhaps TRBD1 (6 bases). Per germline, CDR1 SEHNR and CDR2 FQNEAQ (reference sequence). V gave up 3 bases and J gave up 4 bases, with 24 bases separating them. This CDR3 contains 18 residues. The CDR3 nucleotides are TGTGCCAGCAGCTTCCCGGCACAGGGAACCATTTGGAGCTATGGCTACACCTTC. As protein: CASSFPAQGTIWSYGYTF.

The table lists this clone with a few counts. The CDR3 region is CASSLVRLTVNYGYTF. The CDR3 bases are TGTGCCAGCAGCTTAGTTAGGTTGACGGTGAACTATGGCTACACCTTC. The V call is TRBV11-1, the J call TRBJ1-2; D is unresolved. The germline CDR1 and CDR2 sequences are SGHAT and FQDESV (reference sequence). V lost 1 base and J 2 bases, leaving 14 bases between the germline ends. This CDR3 is built from 16 residues.

The chain combines TRBV4-3 with TRBJ2-5, with 8 bases lining up with TRBD2. Germline trimming cut 1 base from V and 2 bases from J; bases unmatched to any gene: 6. Germline assignment: CDR1 LGHNA and CDR2 YSLEER. The CDR3 covers 16 residues. The CDR3 bases are TGCGCCAGCAGCCAAGTGGGTAGCGGGGTGCAAGAGACCCAGTACTTC. Amino acids: CASSQVGSGVQETQYF.

This chain connects TRBV30 to TRBJ2-2; D is tentatively TRBD1 or TRBD2 (5 bases each). CDR1 and CDR2 (germline): GTSNPN, SVGIG (reference sequence). V gave up 0 bases and J gave up 6 bases, with 8 bases separating them. This CDR3 spans 13 amino acids. The CDR3 loop is CAWSVRDPGELFF. The CDR3, as DNA: TGTGCCTGGAGTGTCCGGGACCCCGGGGAGCTGTTTTTT.

The J gene is TRBJ2-7, the V gene TRBV14; 7 positions match TRBD2. The CDR3 covers 13 residues. V was clipped by 2 bases and J by 6 bases; unmatched bases: 4. CDR1 is SGHDN, CDR2 FVKESK, per germline. CDR3 in amino acids: CASSQSGTGEQYF. Here the CDR3 DNA reads TGTGCCAGCAGCCAAAGCGGGACTGGCGAGCAGTACTTC.

The chain joins TRBV10-1 to TRBJ1-2, with TRBD1 matching 9 bases. Germline V CDR1 and CDR2: WNHNN, SYGVQD (reference sequence). The CDR3 totals 13 residues. V lost 4 bases and J lost 8; bases outside the gene matches: 5. The CDR3 DNA is TGCGCCAGCAGTGTCTGGACAGGGGAGGGCTACACCTTC. Protein product: CASSVWTGEGYTF.

The CDR3 region is CASSLRDSLKLSGANVLTF. The CDR3 bases are TGTGCCAGCAGCTTGAGGGACTCCCTAAAACTCTCTGGGGCCAACGTCCTGACTTTC. This rearrangement joins TRBV5-4 to TRBJ2-6, with a weak D call TRBD2 (6 bases). CDR3 length equals 19 residues. V shed 1 base and J shed 0 bases, with 17 bases lying between them. Germline V gene sequence: CDR1 SGHNT, CDR2 YYREEE (reference sequence).

The chain carries TRBV20-1 and TRBJ2-5; D uncertain. Germline V gene lookup returns CDR1 DFQATT and CDR2 SNEGSKA (reference sequence). The CDR3 length is 11 residues. Trimming pared 2 bases from V and 2 bases from J, leaving 3 bases between. The CDR3 nucleotides read TGCAGTGCTAGACAGCAAGAGACCCAGTACTTC. Amino acid sequence: CSARQQETQYF.

The gene calls are TRBV7-9 and TRBJ1-5; the D is unclear. This CDR3 has 14 amino acids. V was pared by 0 bases and J by 5 bases, with 8 bases between. The germline V gene encodes CDR1 SEHNR and CDR2 FQNEAQ (reference sequence). The CDR3 is CASSLAPSDQPQHF. DNA of the CDR3: TGTGCCAGCAGCTTAGCCCCGAGTGATCAGCCCCAGCATTTT.

This CDR3 reads CASSIADRVNQPQHF. The CDR3 DNA reads as TGTGCCAGTAGTATAGCCGACAGGGTCAATCAGCCCCAGCATTTT. The rearrangement joins TRBV19 to TRBJ1-5, with TRBD1 identical over 7 bases. Unmatched junction bases numbered 3, after V lost 1 base and J lost 3 bases. Germline lookup yields CDR1 LNHDA and CDR2 SQIVND (reference sequence). This CDR3 is built from 15 residues.

The chain is built from TRBV6-6 and TRBJ2-3; D perhaps matches TRBD2 (5 bases). The V gene lost 6 bases and the J gene lost 2 bases, with 12 bases spanning the gap. There are 14 residues in the CDR3. The germline CDR1 and CDR2 sequences are MNHNY and SVGAGI (reference sequence). The CDR3 reads CASSRRGYTDTQYF. CDR3 DNA: TGTGCCAGCAGCCGACGGGGTTACACAGATACGCAGTATTTT.

V usage is TRBV7-9 and J usage is TRBJ1-3; D not resolved. V lost 0 bases and J 7 bases, leaving 16 bases between the germline ends. CDR3 size: 16 residues. CDR1 SEHNR and CDR2 FQNEAQ come from the germline V gene (reference sequence). CDR3 DNA sequence: TGTGCCAGCAGCTTAGCCCTCGATTCGATGAGTAACACCATATATTTT. Amino acids: CASSLALDSMSNTIYF.

J is TRBJ2-3 and V is TRBV5-6; TRBD2 agrees at 7 bases. There are 15 residues in the CDR3. Per germline, CDR1 SGHDT and CDR2 YYEEEE. V lost 2 bases to trimming and J lost 2 bases; unmatched junction nucleotides: 5. The CDR3 coding sequence is TGTGCCAGCAGCTTTCGCGGGAGTTACACAGATACGCAGTATTTT. It is translated as CASSFRGSYTDTQYF.

The rearrangement uses TRBV4-3 and TRBJ1-1; D gene unclear. V dropped 4 bases and J dropped 1 base, with 13 bases sitting between them. CDR3 size: 15 residues. In germline, CDR1 is LGHNA, CDR2 YSLEER. The CDR3 loop reads CASSPLVVRNTEAFF. CDR3 nucleotide sequence: TGCGCCAGCAGCCCTTTGGTGGTTCGGAACACTGAAGCTTTCTTT.

This rearrangement joins TRBV21-1 to TRBJ2-7. TRBV21-1 represents a pseudogene. The CDR3 runs to 13 residues. CDR3 coding DNA: TGTGCCAGCGGTTCCGGGCAGACCTACGAGCAGTACTTC. This sequence encodes CASGSGQTYEQYF.

J is TRBJ2-3 and V is TRBV28, with TRBD2 identical over 14 bases. CDR3 length: 15 amino acids. CDR1 is MDHEN, CDR2 SYDVKM, per germline. The ends lost 4 bases at V and 5 bases at J; junction bases unmatched: 2. The CDR3 region has the DNA TGTGCCAGCAGTTCCGGGACTAGCGGGAGAGATACGCAGTATTTT. Amino acids: CASSSGTSGRDTQYF.

In regard to this clone: At one boundary the junction diverges from the germline segment, which might be a read error. The chain has TRBV7-2 and TRBJ2-7, with a possible D match to TRBD2 (6 bases). The CDR3 has 15 amino acids. Germline CDR1 reads SGHTA; CDR2 reads FQGNSA. CDR3 sequence: CATSPGLASSYEQYF. CDR3 coding DNA: TGTGCCACCAGCCCGGGACTGGCAAGCTCCTACGAGCAGTACTTC.

This clone was found a few times. V and J are TRBV7-9 and TRBJ2-3; 7 bases line up with TRBD1. The CDR3 runs 14 residues. CDR1 SEHNR and CDR2 FQNEAQ come from the germline V gene (reference sequence). V shed 11 bases and J 0 bases; nucleotides not matched to a gene: 8. The CDR3 DNA reads as TGTGCCGTCTTCCCGGACAGGAGCACAGATACGCAGTATTTT. Translating it yields CAVFPDRSTDTQYF.

The rearrangement links TRBV13 to TRBJ2-6, with TRBD1 identical over 8 bases. This CDR3 region has 17 residues. CDR1 and CDR2 from the germline V gene are PRHDT and FYEKMQ (reference sequence). Trimming at V came to 5 bases and at J to 0 bases, leaving 6 bases not matched to a gene. This CDR3 is CASSRTGISSGANVLTF. The CDR3 nucleotides read TGTGCCAGCAGCAGGACAGGGATTTCCTCTGGGGCCAACGTCCTGACTTTC. The entire variable domain, with the rest obtained from reference TRBV13 and TRBJ2-6, is as follows: AAGVIQSPRHLIKEKRETATLKCYPIPRHDTVYWYQQGPGQDPQFLISFYEKMQSDKGSIPDRFSAQQFSDYHSELNMSSLELGDSALYFCASSRTGISSGANVLTFGAGSRLTVL.

The V gene is TRBV11-3, the J gene TRBJ2-1; TRBD1 matches at 9 bases. V was pared by 3 bases and J by 8 bases, with 2 bases of the junction left unmatched. The CDR3 is 13 amino acids. CDR1 and CDR2 (germline): SGHNT, YENEEA. CDR3 loop: CASSFRTGDEQFF. The CDR3 DNA is TGTGCCAGCAGCTTTCGGACAGGGGATGAGCAGTTCTTC.

V gene TRBV15 combines with J gene TRBJ2-7, with 8 nucleotides matching TRBD1. The trim removed 3 bases at V and 1 base at J, leaving 5 bases unmatched. Per germline, CDR1 LNHNV and CDR2 YYDKDF (reference sequence). CDR3 length: 15 residues. The chain's CDR3 is CATSRGQELSYEQYF. CDR3 sequence (DNA): TGTGCCACCAGCAGGGGACAGGAACTATCCTACGAGCAGTACTTC.

J is TRBJ2-5 and V is TRBV5-1; D might be TRBD2 (5 bases). CDR3 length: 15 amino acids. Germline CDR1 reads SGHRS; CDR2 reads YFSETQ. Deletions cut 4 bases from V and 1 base from J, with 14 bases between. In DNA, the CDR3 is TGCGCCAGCAGCACCCAACTAGTCAGCCAAGAGACCCAGTACTTC. This gives the protein CASSTQLVSQETQYF.